The source of this T cell receptor beta chain is a study of control samples from healthy donors and cancer patients. Generated by immunoSEQ multiplex PCR, the TCRdb table keeps only in-frame clones and is missing some. This table has hundreds of thousands of clones, roughly 82% appearing once. Germline V gene sequence: CDR1 ENHRY, CDR2 SYGVKD. The CDR3 consists of 18 residues. V lost 4 bases to trimming and J lost 1 base, with 20 bases between them. The sequencing sample was made of PBMCs. This clonotype was sampled from a woman aged 60 to 75 with lung cancer. J is TRBJ2-1 and V is TRBV10-3; D may correspond to TRBD1 or TRBD2 (5 bases each). This chain's CDR3 is CAISASKPEAGSYNEQFF. The CDR3 nucleotides are TGTGCCATCAGTGCCTCAAAGCCGGAGGCAGGGTCCTACAATGAGCAGTTCTTC.